The 30 T cell receptor beta chains reported below all come from one sample, sequenced in a study of shared clonotypes between healthy human individuals. Naive CD8 cells lacked CD45RO and underwent positive selection for CCR7, leaving out terminally differentiated effector memory CD45RA+ cells. The repertoire was sequenced with immunoSEQ multiplex PCR; TCRdb's copy has only in-frame clones and lacks some. The table records 1.5 million to 2.5 million clones, approximately 94% of them present only once. The sequenced sample was naive CD8+ T cells sorted from blood. The receptors here all came from a man aged 18 to 29 in good health.

This chain links TRBV7-9 with TRBJ2-7, with D possibly matching TRBD1 (5 bases). Trimming stripped 1 base from V and 2 bases from J, with 15 bases between. Germline values: CDR1 SEHNR, CDR2 FQNEAQ (reference sequence). The CDR3 is 16 amino acids. The DNA of the CDR3 is TGTGCCAGCAGCTTAGTTTCAGGACACGACCCCTACGAGCAGTACTTC. Translation gives CASSLVSGHDPYEQYF.

The genes are TRBV7-9 and TRBJ2-7; 9 bases line up with TRBD1. Trimming removed 7 bases from V and 2 bases from J; junction bases left unmatched: 9. Germline V gene sequence: CDR1 SEHNR, CDR2 FQNEAQ (reference sequence). The CDR3 is 15 amino acids. The CDR3 DNA sequence: TGTGCCAGCAATCCGGGACAGGGCAACCCCTACGAGCAGTACTTC. Translation gives CASNPGQGNPYEQYF.

The gene calls are TRBV6-5 and TRBJ2-4; 8 bases are a match to TRBD1. The V segment lost 2 bases and the J segment 10 bases; nucleotides outside the gene matches: 13. Germline CDR1 is MNHEY and CDR2 is SVGAGI. The CDR3 consists of 16 residues. CDR3 DNA sequence: TGTGCCAGCAGTTACACAGGGACAGGCCGTGGGGGGATTCAGTACTTC. This codes for CASSYTGTGRGGIQYF.

The rearrangement links TRBV5-4 to TRBJ2-7; no clear D gene. This CDR3 is built from 13 residues. Trimming took off 4 bases at V and 2 bases at J, with 10 bases between the two ends. Germline CDR1 reads SGHNT; CDR2 reads YYREEE (reference sequence). CDR3 residues: CASSPDNTYEQYF. The CDR3 bases are TGTGCCAGCAGCCCTGACAATACCTACGAGCAGTACTTC.

J is TRBJ2-2 and V is TRBV5-6; 9 bases are a match to TRBD1. Germline-derived CDR1 and CDR2 are SGHDT and YYEEEE. The CDR3 runs to 17 residues. After removal of 4 bases from V and 1 base from J, the junction contained 8 bases not matched to a gene. In DNA, the CDR3 is TGTGCCAGCAGCCTTGAATGGACAGGGGTGAACACCGGGGAGCTGTTTTTT. Protein: CASSLEWTGVNTGELFF.

This sequence joins TRBV9 and TRBJ2-7; D is ambiguous. CDR1 and CDR2 from the germline V gene are SGDLS and YYNGEE. CDR3 length equals 15 residues. Trimming stripped 0 bases from V and 6 bases from J, with 16 bases between. CDR3 loop: CASSVDFAEDGEQYF. The CDR3, as DNA: TGTGCCAGCAGCGTAGACTTCGCAGAGGACGGCGAGCAGTACTTC.

CDR3: CASSLPQQGGSSYNEQFF. As DNA, the CDR3 is TGTGCCAGCAGTTTACCCCAACAAGGGGGTAGCTCCTACAATGAGCAGTTCTTC. The V gene is TRBV27, the J gene TRBJ2-1; D is possibly TRBD1 (6 bases). Germline CDR1 is MNHEY and CDR2 is SMNVEV (reference sequence). The CDR3 runs to 18 residues. V was cut by 2 bases and J by 0 bases, with 17 bases left in between.

The chain is built from TRBV5-8 and TRBJ2-2; D is unclear. The CDR3 is 13 amino acids. Germline assignment: CDR1 SGHTS and CDR2 YDEGEE. The V end was cut by 5 bases, the J end by 4 bases, with 9 bases between. As DNA, the CDR3 is TGTGCCAGCAGTCTCGGTGTCACCGGGGAGCTGTTTTTT. This encodes CASSLGVTGELFF.

The chain links TRBV7-9 to TRBJ2-7, with D maybe TRBD1 (6 bases). Germline V gene data show CDR1 as SEHNR and CDR2 as FQNEAQ (reference sequence). Trimming stripped 5 bases from V and 4 bases from J, with 15 bases between. This CDR3 has 14 residues. CDR3 region: CASSVPGHPYEQYF. Written as DNA, the CDR3 is TGTGCCAGCAGCGTTCCGGGACACCCATACGAGCAGTACTTC.

Concerning this clone: Distinct nucleotide sequences in the sample also encode this CDR3. This rearrangement joins TRBV28 to TRBJ2-7; no clear D. V was trimmed by 4 bases and J by 2 bases, leaving 6 bases between them. CDR3 length: 12 amino acids. Germline lookup yields CDR1 MDHEN and CDR2 SYDVKM. The chain's CDR3 is CASSSPAYEQYF. The CDR3 DNA is TGTGCCAGCAGTTCCCCGGCCTACGAGCAGTACTTC.

The V call is TRBV6-5, the J call TRBJ2-5, with TRBD2 matching over 9 bases. V was pared by 6 bases and J by 5 bases, with 7 bases of the junction left unmatched. In germline, CDR1 is MNHEY, CDR2 SVGAGI. The CDR3 runs to 14 residues. CDR3 in amino acids: CASRREGPLETQYF. CDR3 sequence (DNA): TGTGCCAGCAGGCGGGAGGGCCCTTTGGAGACCCAGTACTTC.

J is TRBJ1-5 and V is TRBV25-1; D unresolved. This CDR3 is built from 13 residues. Trimming shortened V by 3 bases and J by 0 bases, and 3 bases separated the two germline ends. Germline CDR1 is MGHDK and CDR2 is SYGVNS. In DNA, the CDR3 is TGTGCCAGCAGTGACGGTAGCAATCAGCCCCAGCATTTT. This codes for CASSDGSNQPQHF.

The chain has TRBV19 and TRBJ2-7; D not resolved. Deletions cut 1 base from V and 2 bases from J, with 15 bases between. The CDR3 has 16 amino acids. The V gene's germline CDR1 is LNHDA and CDR2 SQIVND (reference sequence). CDR3 DNA sequence: TGTGCCAGTAGTATAGGTGGCTCCCCGTCGACCTACGAGCAGTACTTC. This codes for CASSIGGSPSTYEQYF.

V gene TRBV10-3 combines with J gene TRBJ2-7; TRBD1 is a possible D gene (5 bases). This CDR3 is built from 15 residues. The V end lost 2 bases, the J end lost 2 bases, and 13 bases lay between the germline ends. The germline CDR1 and CDR2 sequences are ENHRY and SYGVKD. The CDR3 coding sequence is TGTGCCATCAGTGAGGTAACGGAGACAGCCTACGAGCAGTACTTC. Translated: CAISEVTETAYEQYF.

The chain joins TRBV7-2 to TRBJ2-5; D gene uncertain. V lost 2 bases, J lost 2 bases, and 9 bases lay in between. CDR3 size: 14 residues. The germline gives CDR1 SGHTA, CDR2 FQGNSA. This CDR3 reads CASSLSNYQETQYF. CDR3 DNA: TGTGCCAGCAGCTTAAGCAACTATCAAGAGACCCAGTACTTC.

The rearrangement joins TRBV10-1 to TRBJ1-3; D is unclear. V lost 2 bases to trimming and J lost 4 bases, with 9 bases between them. The germline gives CDR1 WNHNN, CDR2 SYGVQD (reference sequence). The CDR3 sequence is 14 residues long. The CDR3 coding sequence is TGCGCCAGCAGTGAGACGACGGAGGGAAACACCATATATTTT. Translation: CASSETTEGNTIYF.

The chain employs TRBV7-8 and TRBJ2-3; TRBD2 might be the D (5 bases). Germline loops: CDR1 SGHVS, CDR2 FQNEAQ. This CDR3 has 15 amino acids. V lost 1 base and J 2 bases, leaving 10 bases between the germline ends. The CDR3 region is CASSLEPGSTDTQYF. Written as DNA, the CDR3 is TGTGCCAGCAGCTTAGAACCGGGGTCCACAGATACGCAGTATTTT. Together with reference TRBV7-8 and TRBJ2-3, the CDR3 gives the full variable domain: GAGVSQSPRYKVAKRGQDVALRCDPISGHVSLFWYQQALGQGPEFLTYFQNEAQLDKSGLPSDRFFAERPEGSVSTLKIQRTQQEDSAVYLCASSLEPGSTDTQYFGPGTRLTVL.

V is TRBV27 and J is TRBJ2-2; D gene uncertain. Trimming took off 7 bases at V and 8 bases at J, with 11 bases between the two ends. The CDR3 is made up of 12 amino acids. Germline lookup yields CDR1 MNHEY and CDR2 SMNVEV (reference sequence). The CDR3 spells CASKFGWGELFF. The CDR3, as DNA: TGTGCCAGCAAGTTCGGGTGGGGGGAGCTGTTTTTT.

V is TRBV4-3 and J is TRBJ1-4; tentatively, D is TRBD1 (6 bases). Germline V gene lookup returns CDR1 LGHNA and CDR2 YSLEER. The CDR3 is made up of 13 amino acids. Trimming pared 3 bases from V and 17 bases from J, leaving 19 bases between. This CDR3 is CASSHPRAGQLFF. Written as DNA, the CDR3 is TGCGCCAGCAGCCACCCGAGGGCTGGACAGCTATTTTTT.

The V gene is TRBV6-1, the J gene TRBJ1-5; D gene unclear. Germline CDR1 and CDR2: MNHNS and SASEGT. The CDR3 is 16 amino acids. V was clipped by 3 bases and J by 6 bases, with 18 bases between them. In nucleotides, the CDR3 is TGTGCCAGCAGTGAGCTGGGAGTTGAGAGGGTTCAGCCCCAGCATTTT. This codes for CASSELGVERVQPQHF.

The chain is built from TRBV7-6 and TRBJ2-1; maybe TRBD1 (5 bases). With 2 bases removed from V and 6 bases from J, the gap between germline ends came to 14 bases. Germline V gives CDR1 SGHVS, CDR2 FNYEAQ. The CDR3 loop spans 15 amino acids. CDR3 amino acids: CASSLNAGWANEQFF. As DNA, the CDR3 is TGTGCCAGCAGCTTAAATGCAGGGTGGGCCAATGAGCAGTTCTTC. The full variable domain, rest sourced from reference TRBV7-6 and TRBJ2-1, is GAGVSQSPRYKVTKRGQDVALRCDPISGHVSLYWYRQALGQGPEFLTYFNYEAQQDKSGLPNDRFSAERPEGSISTLTIQRTEQRDSAMYRCASSLNAGWANEQFFGPGTRLTVL.

The sample holds one count of this clone. The J gene is TRBJ2-3, the V gene TRBV7-9; 13 positions match TRBD2. Germline V gene lookup returns CDR1 SEHNR and CDR2 FQNEAQ (reference sequence). CDR3 length: 19 residues. The J segment lost 5 bases and the V segment lost 5 bases, leaving 16 bases of the junction unmatched. The CDR3 region has the DNA TGTGCCAGCAGCACCGGACTAGCGGGAGAAGGGGGTAGTGTAGATACGCAGTATTTT. Its translation: CASSTGLAGEGGSVDTQYF.

For this clone: The same CDR3 arises from other DNA sequences in this sample as well. The V gene is TRBV20-1, the J gene TRBJ1-1, with a possible D match to TRBD1 (5 bases). Per germline, CDR1 DFQATT and CDR2 SNEGSKA (reference sequence). The CDR3 runs 11 residues. V was trimmed by 5 bases and J by 5 bases, leaving 9 bases between them. The CDR3 is CSARGGTEAFF. In DNA, the CDR3 is TGCAGTGCTCGGGGGGGGACTGAAGCTTTCTTT.

This clone was seen more than once but under ten times. This chain uses TRBV11-2 with TRBJ1-2, with unresolved D. The V end lost 3 bases, the J end lost 1 base, and 3 bases lay between the germline ends. Germline V gives CDR1 SGHAT, CDR2 FQNNGV. The CDR3 is 12 residues long. The CDR3 DNA reads as TGTGCCAGCAGCTTTAGTAACTATGGCTACACCTTC. Its translation is CASSFSNYGYTF.

V and J are TRBV4-1 and TRBJ2-2, with 9 bases that match TRBD2. Germline CDR1 reads MGHRA; CDR2 reads YSYEKL. Unmatched junction bases numbered 2, after V lost 0 bases and J lost 3 bases. The CDR3 totals 16 residues. DNA of the CDR3: TGCGCCAGCAGCCAAGACCAGCGGGGGGACACCGGGGAGCTGTTTTTT. Amino acid sequence: CASSQDQRGDTGELFF.

The V call is TRBV11-2, the J call TRBJ2-5, with D perhaps TRBD2 (6 bases). The length of the CDR3 is 15 residues. Germline V CDR1 and CDR2: SGHAT, FQNNGV. Trimming left V 2 bases short and J 5 bases short, with 15 bases between. In nucleotides, the CDR3 is TGTGCCAGCAGCTTATACGCGGGGAAGGGGGAGACCCAGTACTTC. It codes for CASSLYAGKGETQYF.

The chain combines TRBV27 with TRBJ2-3, with unresolved D. CDR1 and CDR2 (germline): MNHEY, SMNVEV (reference sequence). The V end lost 4 bases, the J end lost 5 bases, and 10 bases lay between the germline ends. CDR3 length equals 13 residues. The CDR3: CASSWYMGDTQYF. The CDR3 DNA reads as TGTGCCAGCAGTTGGTACATGGGAGATACGCAGTATTTT.

The chain has TRBV28 and TRBJ2-7; a weak D match, TRBD2 (6 bases). The germline CDR1 and CDR2 sequences are MDHEN and SYDVKM. V gave up 3 bases and J gave up 5 bases, with 11 bases separating them. This CDR3 is built from 13 residues. CDR3 sequence: CASSFGGVDEQYF. The CDR3 DNA follows: TGTGCCAGCAGTTTCGGGGGAGTCGACGAGCAGTACTTC. The full variable domain, rest sourced from reference TRBV28 and TRBJ2-7, is DVKVTQSSRYLVKRTGEKVFLECVQDMDHENMFWYRQDPGLGLRLIYFSYDVKMKEKGDIPEGYSVSREKKERFSLILESASTNQTSMYLCASSFGGVDEQYFGPGTRLTVT.

The genes are TRBV6-6 and TRBJ2-7, with a tentative D call TRBD1 (6 bases). Looked up from germline, CDR1 is MNHNY and CDR2 is SVGAGI (reference sequence). V was cut by 7 bases and J by 0 bases, with 13 bases left in between. There are 14 residues in the CDR3. In DNA, the CDR3 is TGTGCCAGCACCCTCAGGGGCCCCTCCTACGAGCAGTACTTC. This gives the protein CASTLRGPSYEQYF.

V and J are TRBV4-3 and TRBJ1-2; 9 bases are a match to TRBD1. Germline loops: CDR1 LGHNA, CDR2 YSLEER. With 0 bases clipped from V and 5 bases from J, the junction kept 4 bases outside the gene matches. This CDR3 comprises 15 residues. The CDR3 DNA reads TGCGCCAGCAGCCAAGAAACCGGGACAGGGTATGGCTACACCTTC. Translated, it gives CASSQETGTGYGYTF.